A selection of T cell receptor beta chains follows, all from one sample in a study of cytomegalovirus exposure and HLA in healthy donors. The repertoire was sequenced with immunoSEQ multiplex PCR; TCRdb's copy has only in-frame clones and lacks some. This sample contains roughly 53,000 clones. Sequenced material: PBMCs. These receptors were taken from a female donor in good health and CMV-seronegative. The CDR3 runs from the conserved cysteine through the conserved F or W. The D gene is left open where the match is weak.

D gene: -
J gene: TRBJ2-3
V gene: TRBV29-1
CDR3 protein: CSVEDRQGADTQYF
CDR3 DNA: TGCAGCGTTGAAGATCGGCAGGGCGCAGATACGCAGTATTTT

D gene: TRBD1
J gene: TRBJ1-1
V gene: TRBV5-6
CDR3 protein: CASSLTGGPNTEAFF
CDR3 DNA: TGTGCCAGCAGCTTAACAGGGGGCCCCAACACTGAAGCTTTCTTT

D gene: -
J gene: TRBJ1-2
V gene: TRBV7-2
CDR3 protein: CASSLSQGLIYGYTF
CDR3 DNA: TGTGCCAGCAGCTTAAGTCAGGGGCTAATCTATGGCTACACCTTC

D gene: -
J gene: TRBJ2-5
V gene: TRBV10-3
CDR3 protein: CAISEGGVETQYF
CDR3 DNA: TGTGCCATCAGTGAAGGAGGGGTCGAGACCCAGTACTTC

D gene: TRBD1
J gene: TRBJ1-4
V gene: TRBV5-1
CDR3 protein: CASSLFSGGGEKLFF
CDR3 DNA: TGCGCCAGCAGCTTGTTCTCAGGGGGAGGCGAAAAACTGTTTTTT

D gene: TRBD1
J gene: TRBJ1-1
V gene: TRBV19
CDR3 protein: CASSSGTGGRLAFF
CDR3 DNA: TGTGCCAGTAGTTCCGGGACAGGAGGAAGACTAGCTTTCTTT

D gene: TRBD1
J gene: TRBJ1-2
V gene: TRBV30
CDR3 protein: CAWSRGRGQSGYTF
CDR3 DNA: TGTGCCTGGAGCCGCGGAAGGGGGCAGAGTGGCTACACCTTC

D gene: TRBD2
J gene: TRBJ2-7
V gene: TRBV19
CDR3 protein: CASSAKTSARYEQYF
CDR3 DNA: TGTGCCAGTAGTGCAAAGACTAGCGCGAGGTACGAGCAGTACTTC

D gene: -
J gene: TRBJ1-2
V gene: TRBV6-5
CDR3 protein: CASSYSERGGGYTF
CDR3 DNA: TGTGCCAGCAGTTACTCCGAAAGGGGCGGCGGCTACACCTTC

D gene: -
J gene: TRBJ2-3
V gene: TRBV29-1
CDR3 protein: CSYVQGPDTQYF
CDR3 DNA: TGCAGCTATGTGCAGGGGCCAGATACGCAGTATTTT

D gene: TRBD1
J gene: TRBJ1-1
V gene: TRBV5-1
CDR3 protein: CASTLTGRNTEAFF
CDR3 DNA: TGCGCCAGCACCTTGACAGGGAGAAACACTGAAGCTTTCTTT

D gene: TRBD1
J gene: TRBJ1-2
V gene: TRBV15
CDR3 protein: CATSRGQGMEEGYTF
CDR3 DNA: TGTGCCACCAGCCGAGGACAGGGGATGGAGGAAGGCTACACCTTC

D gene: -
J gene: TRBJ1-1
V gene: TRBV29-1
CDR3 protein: CSVRQNTEAFF
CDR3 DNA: TGCAGCGTACGACAGAACACTGAAGCTTTCTTT

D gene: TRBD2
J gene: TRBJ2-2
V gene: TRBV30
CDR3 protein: CAWSDGLVTGELFF
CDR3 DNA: TGTGCCTGGAGTGACGGACTAGTCACCGGGGAGCTGTTTTTT

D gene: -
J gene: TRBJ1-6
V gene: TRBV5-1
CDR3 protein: CASSLEPSRNSPLHF
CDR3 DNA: TGCGCCAGCAGCCTCGAGCCGTCCCGAAATTCACCCCTCCACTTT

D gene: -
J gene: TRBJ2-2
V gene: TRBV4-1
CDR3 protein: CASSQGASVRTGELFF
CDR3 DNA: TGCGCCAGCAGCCAAGGAGCTAGCGTTAGAACCGGGGAGCTGTTTTTT

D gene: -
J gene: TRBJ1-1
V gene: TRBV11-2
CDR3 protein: CASSPSLQGGTEAFF
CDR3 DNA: TGTGCCAGCAGCCCAAGTTTACAGGGTGGCACTGAAGCTTTCTTT

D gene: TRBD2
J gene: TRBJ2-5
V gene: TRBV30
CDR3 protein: CAWSVAGGGETQYF
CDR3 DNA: TGTGCCTGGAGTGTCGCGGGAGGAGGAGAGACCCAGTACTTC

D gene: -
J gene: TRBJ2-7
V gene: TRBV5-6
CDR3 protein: CASSLGLYEQYF
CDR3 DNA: TGTGCCAGCAGCCTGGGACTCTACGAGCAGTACTTC

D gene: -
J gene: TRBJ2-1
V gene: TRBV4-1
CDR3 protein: CASSQETRDTSYYNEQFF
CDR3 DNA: TGCGCCAGCAGCCAAGAGACCCGGGACACGTCCTACTACAATGAGCAGTTCTTC

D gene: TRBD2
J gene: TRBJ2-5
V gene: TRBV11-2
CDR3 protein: CASSLIWGGGETQYF
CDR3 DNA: TGTGCCAGCAGTCTAATCTGGGGGGGTGGAGAGACCCAGTACTTC

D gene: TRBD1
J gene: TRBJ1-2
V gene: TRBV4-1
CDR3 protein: CASSQGAQGNYGYTF
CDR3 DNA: TGCGCCAGCAGCCAAGGAGCACAGGGGAACTATGGCTACACCTTC

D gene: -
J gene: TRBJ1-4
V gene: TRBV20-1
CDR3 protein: CSASRSEKLFF
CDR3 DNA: TGCAGTGCTAGTAGATCTGAAAAACTGTTTTTT

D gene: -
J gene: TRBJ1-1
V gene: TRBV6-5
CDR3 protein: CASSYGPGWTEAFF
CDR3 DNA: TGTGCCAGCAGTTACGGGCCAGGGTGGACTGAAGCTTTCTTT

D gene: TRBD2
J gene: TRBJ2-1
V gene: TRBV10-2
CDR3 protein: CASSEGGGPNEQFF
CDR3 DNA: TGCGCCAGCAGTGAGGGGGGAGGGCCGAATGAGCAGTTCTTC

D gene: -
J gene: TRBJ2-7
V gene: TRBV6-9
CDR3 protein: CASRSSVSEYEQYF
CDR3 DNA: TGTGCCAGCAGGTCTAGCGTGAGTGAATACGAGCAGTACTTC

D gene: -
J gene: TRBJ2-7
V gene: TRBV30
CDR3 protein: CAWSVLARGPREQYF
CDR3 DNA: TGTGCCTGGAGTGTGCTAGCGAGAGGCCCTCGGGAGCAGTACTTC

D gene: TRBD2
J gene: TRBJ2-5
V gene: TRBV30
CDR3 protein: CAGGGIETQYF
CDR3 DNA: TGCGCTGGGGGAGGGATAGAGACCCAGTACTTC

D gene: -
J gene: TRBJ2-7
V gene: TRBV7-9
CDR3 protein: CASSQVTYEQYF
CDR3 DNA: TGTGCCAGCAGTCAGGTCACCTACGAGCAGTACTTC

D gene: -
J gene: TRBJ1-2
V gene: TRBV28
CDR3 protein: CASSLGQRAYGYTF
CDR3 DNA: TGTGCCAGCAGTTTGGGGCAGCGAGCCTATGGCTACACCTTC

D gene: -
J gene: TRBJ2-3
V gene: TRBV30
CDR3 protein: CALEFQNGGPRRDTQYF
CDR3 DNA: TGTGCCTTGGAGTTCCAAAACGGCGGGCCGCGGCGCGATACGCAGTATTTT

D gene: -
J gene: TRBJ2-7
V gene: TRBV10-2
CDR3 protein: CASSDITGSLYEQYF
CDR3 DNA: TGCGCCAGCAGTGATATAACAGGGTCATTATACGAGCAGTACTTC

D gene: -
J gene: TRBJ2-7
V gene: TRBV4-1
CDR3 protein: CASSQDGLMGYEQYF
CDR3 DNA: TGCGCCAGCAGCCAAGATGGGCTAATGGGCTACGAGCAGTACTTC

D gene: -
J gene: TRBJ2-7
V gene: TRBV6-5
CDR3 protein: CASSLARQYEQYF
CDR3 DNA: TGTGCCAGCAGCCTCGCGCGGCAATACGAGCAGTACTTC

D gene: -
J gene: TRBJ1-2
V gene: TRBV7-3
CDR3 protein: CASSLGQGLSYTF
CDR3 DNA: TGTGCCAGCAGCTTAGGGCAGGGCTTAAGCTACACCTTC

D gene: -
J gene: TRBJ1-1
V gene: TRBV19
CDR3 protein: CASTRTDVNTEAFF
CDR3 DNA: TGTGCCAGTACTCGGACAGATGTTAACACTGAAGCTTTCTTT

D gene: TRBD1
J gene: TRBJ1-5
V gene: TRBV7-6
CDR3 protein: CASSSRQGPQHF
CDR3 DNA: TGTGCCAGCAGCTCCAGACAGGGACCCCAGCATTTT

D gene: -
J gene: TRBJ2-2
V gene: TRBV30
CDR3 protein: CAWSRGIGELFF
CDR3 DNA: TGTGCCTGGAGTCGGGGGATCGGGGAGCTGTTTTTT

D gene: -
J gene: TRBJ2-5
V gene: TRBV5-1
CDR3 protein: CASSLSGKETQYF
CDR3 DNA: TGCGCCAGCAGCTTATCAGGGAAAGAGACCCAGTACTTC

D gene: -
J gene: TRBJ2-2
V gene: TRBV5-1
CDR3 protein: CASSLGGVAGELFF
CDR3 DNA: TGCGCCAGCAGCTTAGGGGGAGTGGCCGGGGAGCTGTTTTTT

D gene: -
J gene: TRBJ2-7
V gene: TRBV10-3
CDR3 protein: CAIRDRDSDSYEQYF
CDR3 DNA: TGTGCCATCAGGGACCGGGACTCCGACTCCTACGAGCAGTACTTC

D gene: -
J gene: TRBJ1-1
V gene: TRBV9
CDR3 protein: CASNFPPFSEAFF
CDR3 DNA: TGTGCCAGCAATTTCCCCCCCTTTAGTGAAGCTTTCTTT

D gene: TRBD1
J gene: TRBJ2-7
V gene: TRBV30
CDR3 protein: CAWGGQSYEQYF
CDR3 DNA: TGTGCCTGGGGGGGACAGTCCTACGAGCAGTACTTC

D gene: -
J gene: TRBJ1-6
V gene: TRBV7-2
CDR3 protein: CASSPQGGAYNSPLHF
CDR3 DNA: TGTGCCAGCAGCCCCCAGGGCGGGGCCTATAATTCACCCCTCCACTTT